The clone carrying this T cell receptor (beta chain) was detected a few times. Its matching antigen is unknown. The entry originates in a study of T cells after yellow fever vaccination. Whole-study findings and limits: Re-detected after boosting: most primary clones, 96% of CD4 and less than 90% of CD8. Weaker overall was a secondary response that nonetheless peaked faster, on day 5 versus 15.

TCRdb re-called the 5' RACE reads with MiXCR, one entry per CDR3 protein. The sample carries a few hundred thousand distinct CDR3 sequences, roughly a sixth recorded once. Germline assignment: CDR1 SGHRS and CDR2 YFSETQ. The CDR3 has 15 residues. Trimming cost V 1 base and J 2 bases, with 11 bases left between them. The TCR was taken from a man between 18 and 29 years old who received the YFV17D yellow fever vaccine. This sequence joins TRBV5-1 and TRBJ2-3; no clear D. The sample here was PBMCs, taken roughly 5 days after the first yellow fever vaccination. The CDR3 here is CASSLKDKATDTQYF. The CDR3 bases are TGCGCCAGCAGCTTGAAAGACAAGGCCACAGATACGCAGTATTTT.